The 3 T cell receptor beta chains presented below share a single source sample, sequenced in a study of blood T cell repertoires in COVID-19. Clones were read by immunoSEQ multiplex PCR, and TCRdb kept only the in-frame ones, dropping some. The sample lists 200,000 or so clones, about 90% occurring once. Sequencing was performed on peripheral blood. The receptors originated from a woman aged 60-70 years with acute or convalescent COVID-19.

Here the CDR3 reads CASRLAGGGYNEQFF. The CDR3 coding sequence is TGTGCCAGCAGGCTAGCGGGAGGCGGGTACAATGAGCAGTTCTTC. This rearrangement joins TRBV2 to TRBJ2-1, with TRBD2 matching over 11 bases. The CDR3 sequence is 15 residues long. Per germline, CDR1 SNHLY and CDR2 FYNNEI. Trimming removed 6 bases from V and 4 bases from J; junction bases left unmatched: 5.

V gene TRBV5-4 combines with J gene TRBJ2-3; no clear D. The V end was cut by 1 base, the J end by 2 bases, with 2 bases between. Germline V gene sequence: CDR1 SGHNT, CDR2 YYREEE (reference sequence). CDR3 length equals 12 residues. The CDR3 sequence is CASSLYTDTQYF. For the CDR3, the DNA is TGTGCCAGCAGCTTGTACACAGATACGCAGTATTTT.

The CDR3 nucleotides are TGTGCCAGCAGCCGTGCTAGCGGGAGTGTCTCCTACAATGAGCAGTTCTTC. Amino acid sequence: CASSRASGSVSYNEQFF. The chain links TRBV3-1 (or the pseudogene TRBV3-2) to TRBJ2-1, with TRBD2 matching over 10 bases. The germline CDR1 and CDR2 sequences are LGHDT and YNNKEL (reference sequence). J gave up 0 bases and V 4 bases, and 6 bases lay outside the gene matches. The CDR3 length is 17 residues.